This T cell receptor beta chain came from a study of T-cell reconstitution after alpha-beta-depleted transplantation in children. Germline V gene sequence: CDR1 DFQATT, CDR2 SNEGSKA (reference sequence). This CDR3 comprises 14 residues. Trimming left V 6 bases short and J 1 base short, with 14 bases between. This clonotype is classed as large (0.1 to 1%). Unique molecular identifiers featured in how the TCRbeta library was prepared. MiXCR, applied by TCRdb to the PCR reads, yields one record per CDR3 protein. The sample lists over 70,000 distinct CDR3 sequences, 6.5% to 8.5% occurring once. The chain has TRBV20-1 and TRBJ2-3; the D gene is possibly TRBD2 (6 bases). This sequence was found in a human donor who donated a stem cell graft to a child with congenital amegakaryocytic thrombocytopenia. The sequenced sample was PBMCs from the stem cell graft donor, obtained from the stem cell graft. The CDR3 loop reads CSAPRGSGTDTQYF. CDR3 in DNA: TGCAGTGCGCCACGGGGGTCGGGCACAGATACGCAGTATTTT.